Each of the 4 T cell receptor beta chains below was sequenced from the same sample in a study of regulatory T cells in long-lasting Graves disease. Sequencing libraries for TCR beta were prepared with iRepertoire HTBI primers and Arm-PCR of CDR3 regions. TCRdb re-called the multiplex PCR reads with MiXCR, one entry per CDR3 protein. The sample records some 370,000 distinct CDR3 sequences, about 23% being singletons. Time point reported: persistent/refractory GD, antithyroid drugs over 5 years with positive TRAb. From RNA extracted from PBMCs, the TCR library was made. The sequencing used peripheral blood mononuclear cells (PBMCs), collected when the disease was refractory, from a patient treated with antithyroid drugs. The receptors were sampled from a woman between 40 and 50 years old with Graves disease.

This clonotype was recorded many times. The chain joins TRBV11-2 to TRBJ2-6; 7 bases map to TRBD1. V lost 5 bases, J lost 0 bases, and 13 bases stayed unmatched. The CDR3 has 19 amino acids. Germline V CDR1 and CDR2: SGHAT, FQNNGV. The CDR3: CASSEGPGQYISGANVLTF. The CDR3 DNA follows: TGTGCCAGCAGCGAAGGGCCGGGACAGTACATCTCTGGGGCCAACGTCCTGACTTTC.

The table lists this clonotype with a few counts. The chain joins TRBV6-1 to TRBJ2-7; 7 nucleotides agree with TRBD2. The CDR3 contains 16 residues. J was trimmed by 7 bases and V by 5 bases; bases with no gene match: 17. The germline gives CDR1 MNHNS, CDR2 SASEGT. This CDR3 is CASSKGRVPRAGEQYF. The CDR3 DNA reads as TGTGCCAGCAGTAAGGGTAGAGTCCCAAGAGCGGGGGAGCAGTACTTC.

In this sample, this clonotype turned up many times. The CDR3 sequence: CASSLLGSRDTEAFF. In DNA form, the CDR3 reads TGTGCCAGCAGTTTATTGGGCAGTAGAGACACTGAAGCTTTCTTT. The chain employs TRBV28 and TRBJ1-1; D is ambiguous. Trimming left V 1 base short and J 3 bases short, with 12 bases between. This CDR3 region has 15 residues. CDR1 is MDHEN, CDR2 SYDVKM, per germline.

This clonotype was seen a few times. The genes are TRBV12-3 or TRBV12-4 and TRBJ2-3, with D unresolved. V shed 3 bases and J shed 2 bases, with 9 bases lying between them. The CDR3 extends over 14 amino acids. CDR3 nucleotide sequence: TGTGCCAGCAGTTTTGGAGCGAACACAGATACGCAGTATTTT. It translates to CASSFGANTDTQYF.